Listed here are 21 T cell receptor delta chains from one sample, sequenced in a study of gamma-delta T cells after stem cell transplantation. TCRdb applied CATT to the RT-PCR reads for clone calling. The data hold fewer than 200 delta-chain clones, with approximately 4.5% observed a single time. Sequenced material: gamma-delta T cells. All receptors derive from a human donor. It is not recorded whose cells these are; they may come from a transplant donor. This table probably holds off-target reads from a library built for another chain.

This clone was recorded a few times. The chain uses TRDV2 and TRDJ3; 9 positions agree with TRDD3. This CDR3 has 19 residues. Germline values: CDR1 GEAIGNYY, CDR2 EKD. V trimming: 2 bases; J trimming: 1 base; junction bases outside the gene matches: 8. CDR3 sequence (DNA): TGTGCCTGTGACAAAGTACTGGGGGAGCAGTCCTGGGACACCCGACAGATGTTTTTC. Protein product: CACDKVLGEQSWDTRQMFF.

The rearrangement uses TRDV2 and TRDJ2, with 9 positions matching TRDD3. Germline V gene sequence: CDR1 GEAIGNYY, CDR2 EKD. V shed 5 bases and J 6 bases; nucleotides not matched to a gene: 15. The CDR3 length is 17 residues. The CDR3 coding sequence is TGTGCCTGTGCCCAACGGGGGATACCCCTCCCCGCAGCACAACTCTTCTTT. Its translation: CACAQRGIPLPAAQLFF.

There are a few counts of this clone. The genes are TRDV2 and TRDJ3; 10 bases are a match to TRDD3. The CDR3 extends over 19 amino acids. The V gene end was trimmed by 3 bases and the J gene end by 0 bases; junction bases not matched to a gene: 7. From germline, CDR1 is GEAIGNYY and CDR2 EKD. DNA of the CDR3: TGTGCCTGTGACGTACTGGGGGATGATAGCTCCTGGGACACCCGACAGATGTTTTTC. Protein sequence: CACDVLGDDSSWDTRQMFF.

This chain links TRDV2 with TRDJ2; maybe TRDD3 (5 bases). The CDR3 covers 16 residues. Germline values: CDR1 GEAIGNYY, CDR2 EKD. V shed 0 bases and J shed 6 bases, with 16 bases lying between them. DNA for the CDR3: TGTGCCTGTGACACCGTAGGGGCGGCCTGGGCAGCACAACTCTTCTTT. It encodes CACDTVGAAWAAQLFF.

The rearrangement uses TRAV29/DV5 and TRDJ1; 7 positions agree with TRDD3. Germline V gene sequence: CDR1 NSMFDY, CDR2 ISSIKDK. Trimming at V came to 0 bases and at J to 0 bases, leaving 20 bases not matched to a gene. The CDR3 is 20 amino acids. CDR3 region: CAASAHLGWIRAGYTDKLIF. CDR3 nucleotide sequence: TGTGCAGCAAGCGCGCATCTAGGATGGATACGCGCAGGGTACACCGATAAACTCATCTTT.

The gene calls are TRDV1 and TRDJ1, with TRDD3 as a possible D gene (6 bases). Germline V gives CDR1 TSWWSYY, CDR2 QGS. Between the trimmed V and J ends, which lost 0 bases and 1 base, there was a span of 12 bases. This CDR3 comprises 16 residues. The CDR3 nucleotides are TGTGCTCTTGGGGAACTTTCTGTACTGGGCACCGATAAACTCATCTTT. This gives the protein CALGELSVLGTDKLIF.

The rearrangement uses TRDV2 and TRDJ3; TRDD3 matches at 9 bases. Germline V gene sequence: CDR1 GEAIGNYY, CDR2 EKD. This CDR3 comprises 19 residues. The junction had 5 bases not matched to a gene; V was cut back by 0 bases and J by 0 bases. CDR3 loop: CACDTVLGESSWDTRQMFF. As DNA, the CDR3 is TGTGCCTGTGACACCGTACTGGGGGAGAGCTCCTGGGACACCCGACAGATGTTTTTC.

This clone was seen a few times. This sequence joins TRDV2 and TRDJ1, with TRDD3 identical over 11 bases. V lost 0 bases and J lost 4; bases outside the gene matches: 3. The CDR3 has 15 amino acids. From germline, CDR1 is GEAIGNYY and CDR2 EKD. DNA of the CDR3: TGTGCCTGTGACACCGTGGGGGATACGAACGATAAACTCATCTTT. Translation gives CACDTVGDTNDKLIF.

This clone turned up a few times. The gene calls are TRDV2 and TRDJ3; 11 bases map to TRDD3. Per germline, CDR1 GEAIGNYY and CDR2 EKD. The CDR3 has 19 residues. V was clipped by 5 bases and J by 0 bases; unmatched bases: 8. The CDR3 loop reads CACAGGYISSSWDTRQMFF. CDR3 nucleotides: TGTGCCTGTGCTGGGGGATACATATCAAGCTCCTGGGACACCCGACAGATGTTTTTC.

The J gene is TRDJ2, the V gene TRDV2; 9 bases are a match to TRDD3. In germline, CDR1 is GEAIGNYY, CDR2 EKD. V gave up 0 bases and J gave up 0 bases; unmatched junction bases: 1. The CDR3 consists of 16 residues. DNA for the CDR3: TGTGCCTGTGACACCTACTGGGGGACTTTGACAGCACAACTCTTCTTT. It encodes CACDTYWGTLTAQLFF.

In this sample, this clone turned up a few times. V gene TRDV2 combines with J gene TRDJ2, with 11 bases aligning to TRDD3. This CDR3 spans 15 amino acids. Losses at the gene ends were 3 bases for V and 6 bases for J; bases not matched to a gene: 5. The germline gives CDR1 GEAIGNYY, CDR2 EKD. This chain's CDR3 is CACDPLGDTAAQLFF. CDR3 in DNA: TGTGCCTGTGACCCATTGGGGGATACGGCAGCACAACTCTTCTTT.

Notes on this clone: An end of the junction differs from the germline gene, which may be a read error. The chain carries TRDV2 and TRDJ3; D gene unclear. Germline-derived CDR1 and CDR2 are GEAIGNYY and EKD. The CDR3 is 19 amino acids. The CDR3 coding sequence is TGCGCCTGTGACACTTCGGGCCCCGAGAGCTCCTGGGACACCCGACAGATGTTTTTC. This codes for CACDTSGPESSWDTRQMFF.

The chain is built from TRDV2 and TRDJ1, with 11 bases aligning to TRDD3. CDR3 size: 15 residues. Trimming at V came to 3 bases and at J to 2 bases, leaving 4 bases not matched to a gene. The germline V gene has CDR1 GEAIGNYY and CDR2 EKD. The CDR3 DNA is TGTGCCTGTGACTGGGGGATACGCAGAACCGATAAACTCATCTTT. The encoded protein is CACDWGIRRTDKLIF.

The table lists this clone with a few counts. The V gene is TRDV2, the J gene TRDJ3; tentatively, D is TRDD3 (5 bases). V was trimmed by 0 bases and J by 0 bases, leaving 17 bases between them. CDR1 and CDR2 (germline): GEAIGNYY, EKD. The CDR3 runs to 20 residues. The CDR3 DNA follows: TGTGCCTGTGACACCGGTACTGGACCCGACAGCTCCTGGGACACCCGACAGATGTTTTTC. Protein sequence: CACDTGTGPDSSWDTRQMFF.

The CDR3 here is CACDTAWGQWSSWDTRQMFF. The CDR3 nucleotides read TGTGCCTGTGACACCGCCTGGGGACAATGGAGCTCCTGGGACACCCGACAGATGTTTTTC. The chain couples TRDV2 to TRDJ3; maybe TRDD3 (6 bases). Germline values: CDR1 GEAIGNYY, CDR2 EKD. Trimming cost V 0 bases and J 0 bases, with 17 bases left between them. CDR3 length equals 20 residues.

J is TRDJ2 and V is TRDV2; TRDD3 aligns across 9 bases. This CDR3 is built from 16 residues. Looked up from germline, CDR1 is GEAIGNYY and CDR2 is EKD. The J segment lost 0 bases and the V segment lost 2 bases, leaving 3 bases of the junction unmatched. DNA of the CDR3: TGTGCCTGTGACAAGTACTGGGGGACTTTGACAGCACAACTCTTCTTT. Encoded protein: CACDKYWGTLTAQLFF.

This chain uses TRDV1 with TRDJ1; perhaps TRDD3 as D (6 bases). The CDR3 is 14 residues long. The V gene lost 2 bases and the J gene lost 7 bases, with 14 bases spanning the gap. CDR1 and CDR2 (germline): TSWWSYY, QGS. The DNA for the CDR3 is TGTGCTCTTGGGGAAGGGTCGCCGGGGATTAAACTCATCTTT. Translation gives CALGEGSPGIKLIF.

This clone was observed a handful of times. The chain joins TRDV2 to TRDJ1; 8 bases line up with TRDD3. This CDR3 is 14 amino acids long. V lost 0 bases to trimming and J lost 1 base; unmatched junction nucleotides: 0. The germline V gene has CDR1 GEAIGNYY and CDR2 EKD. The CDR3 DNA sequence: TGTGCCTGTGACACCGGGATACGCACCGATAAACTCATCTTT. Residues: CACDTGIRTDKLIF.

This clone has more than one count but fewer than ten. The rearrangement links TRDV2 to TRDJ1; TRDD3 matches 7 bases. The CDR3 has 14 residues. The germline gives CDR1 GEAIGNYY, CDR2 EKD. Trimming cost V 1 base and J 2 bases; bases outside gene matches: 3. DNA of the CDR3: TGTGCCTGTGACACTGGGGGACTTACCGATAAACTCATCTTT. As protein: CACDTGGLTDKLIF.

In its sample, this clone was seen a few times. The V call is TRDV2, the J call TRDJ4; 11 bases line up with TRDD3. V lost 0 bases, J lost 3 bases, and 2 bases stayed unmatched. The CDR3 sequence is 14 residues long. CDR1 and CDR2 (germline): GEAIGNYY, EKD. CDR3 loop: CACDTWGIRGPLIF. The CDR3 nucleotides read TGTGCCTGTGACACCTGGGGGATACGCGGACCCCTGATCTTT.

This clone was seen a handful of times. The gene calls are TRDV1 and TRDJ1, with a possible D match to TRDD3 (5 bases). Trimming pared 1 base from V and 4 bases from J, leaving 13 bases between. The CDR3 is made up of 15 amino acids. Germline lookup yields CDR1 TSWWSYY and CDR2 QGS. The CDR3 sequence is CALGEPSRGLDKLIF. Here the CDR3 DNA reads TGTGCTCTTGGGGAACCCTCTCGGGGACTCGATAAACTCATCTTT.